Reported below is one T cell receptor beta chain. These data are taken from a study of T cell responses to AZD1222 COVID-19 vaccine. The method was immunoSEQ multiplex PCR; TCRdb's version includes in-frame clones alone and lacks a portion of them. The table shows roughly 140,000 clones, with around 91% occurring only once. The germline gives CDR1 MDHEN, CDR2 SYDVKM. This CDR3 is 15 amino acids long. The V end was cut by 4 bases, the J end by 0 bases, with 10 bases between. This receptor was taken from an adult in good health. The sample in question was peripheral blood, obtained on day 0 of AZD1222 vaccination. The chain uses TRBV28 and TRBJ1-5; TRBD1 is a possible D gene (6 bases). CDR3 amino acids: CASSSQGHSNQPQHF. For the CDR3, the DNA is TGTGCCAGCAGTTCACAGGGCCATAGCAATCAGCCCCAGCATTTT.